This TCR beta chain derives from a study of T cell repertoires in cytomegalovirus infection. The CDR3 covers 16 residues. CDR1 and CDR2 (germline): MGHDK, SYGVNS. V was clipped by 1 base and J by 2 bases; unmatched bases: 5. TCRdb re-analysed the reads in MiXCR, keeping a single row per CDR3 protein. The data show around 770,000 distinct CDR3 sequences, 25% to 35% seen once. Comments on this clonotype: The antigen remains unidentified.

This clonotype was sampled from a human donor in good health (CMV status not recorded). Some clones in this sample may be carry-over from other donors' samples. This chain links TRBV25-1 with TRBJ1-2, with 9 bases identical to TRBD1. The sample consisted of cultured CD8+ T cells from PBMCs, taken from culture after CMV antigen stimulation. The CDR3 sequence: CASSESWGTGNYGYTF. The CDR3 nucleotides read TGTGCCAGCAGTGAATCCTGGGGGACAGGGAACTATGGCTACACCTTC.